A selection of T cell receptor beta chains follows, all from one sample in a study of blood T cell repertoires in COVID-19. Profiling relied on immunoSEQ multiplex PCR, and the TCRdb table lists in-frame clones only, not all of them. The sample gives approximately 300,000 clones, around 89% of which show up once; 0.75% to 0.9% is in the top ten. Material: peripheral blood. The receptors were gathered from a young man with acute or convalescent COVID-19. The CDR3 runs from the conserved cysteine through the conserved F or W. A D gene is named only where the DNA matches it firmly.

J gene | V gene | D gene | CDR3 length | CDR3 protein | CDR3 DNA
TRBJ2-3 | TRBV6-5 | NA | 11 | CAGAKRDTQYF | TGTGCCGGTGCTAAAAGAGATACGCAGTATTTT
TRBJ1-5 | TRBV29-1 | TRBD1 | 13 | CSVGTQGGQPQHF | TGCAGCGTCGGGACTCAGGGGGGACAGCCCCAGCATTTT
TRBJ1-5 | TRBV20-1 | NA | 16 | CSASGPGSYSNQPQHF | TGCAGTGCTAGTGGCCCGGGGAGCTATAGCAATCAGCCCCAGCATTTT
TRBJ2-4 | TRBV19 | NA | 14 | CASSITLAKNIQYF | TGTGCCAGTAGTATTACTCTAGCCAAAAACATTCAGTACTTC
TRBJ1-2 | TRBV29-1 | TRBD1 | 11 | CSVGTGDGYTF | TGCAGCGTTGGGACAGGGGATGGCTACACCTTC
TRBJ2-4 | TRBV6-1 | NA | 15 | CASSEAGGHKNIQYF | TGTGCCAGCAGTGAAGCAGGGGGACACAAAAACATTCAGTACTTC
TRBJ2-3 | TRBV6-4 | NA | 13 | CASSPTGTDTQYF | TGTGCCAGCAGTCCAACGGGCACAGATACGCAGTATTTT
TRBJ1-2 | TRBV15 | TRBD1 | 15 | CATSRERQGPKGYTF | TGTGCCACCAGCAGAGAGCGACAGGGGCCGAAGGGCTACACCTTC
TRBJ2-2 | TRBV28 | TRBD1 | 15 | CASQTGGADTGELFF | TGTGCCAGCCAGACAGGGGGCGCCGACACCGGGGAGCTGTTTTTT
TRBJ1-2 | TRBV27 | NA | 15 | CASSPRGGGGYGYTF | TGTGCCAGCAGTCCCCGCGGGGGAGGGGGCTATGGCTACACCTTC
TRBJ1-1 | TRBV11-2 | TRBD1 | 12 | CASRTGLAEAFF | TGTGCCAGCAGGACAGGGTTGGCTGAAGCTTTCTTT
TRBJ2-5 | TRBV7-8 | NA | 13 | CASSLGPQETQYF | TGTGCCAGCAGCTTAGGGCCCCAAGAGACCCAGTACTTC
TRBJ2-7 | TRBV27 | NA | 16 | CASSLSPLATSYEQYF | TGTGCCAGCAGTTTATCCCCTCTAGCTACGTCCTACGAGCAGTACTTC
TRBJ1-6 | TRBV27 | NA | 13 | CASQRAAGSPLHF | TGTGCCAGCCAGCGGGCAGCGGGTTCACCCCTCCACTTT
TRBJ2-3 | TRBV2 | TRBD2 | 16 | CASSPPPSGSADTQYF | TGTGCCAGCAGTCCCCCTCCTAGCGGGAGTGCGGATACGCAGTATTTT
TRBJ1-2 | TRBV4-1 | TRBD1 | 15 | CASSQPEDRGYGYTF | TGCGCCAGCAGCCAGCCAGAGGACAGGGGGTATGGCTACACCTTC
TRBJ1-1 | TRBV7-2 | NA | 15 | CASSLVRAGNTEAFF | TGTGCCAGCAGCTTAGTGAGGGCGGGTAACACTGAAGCTTTCTTT
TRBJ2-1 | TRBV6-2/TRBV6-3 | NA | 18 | CASSSAVSAGKQGNEQFF | TGTGCCAGCAGTTCCGCGGTGAGCGCGGGGAAACAAGGAAATGAGCAGTTCTTC
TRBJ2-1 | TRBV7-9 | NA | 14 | CASTRAYRENKQFF | TGTGCCAGCACCCGGGCTTACCGGGAAAATAAGCAGTTCTTC
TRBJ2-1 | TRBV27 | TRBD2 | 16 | CASSPRLAGSLNEQFF | TGTGCCAGCAGTCCGAGACTAGCGGGATCGCTCAATGAGCAGTTCTTC
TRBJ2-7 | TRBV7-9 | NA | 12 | CASTTGGHEQYF | TGTGCCAGCACAACCGGGGGGCACGAGCAGTACTTC
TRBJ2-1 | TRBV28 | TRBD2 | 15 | CASSLWTSGGDEQFF | TGTGCCAGCAGTTTATGGACTAGCGGGGGGGATGAGCAGTTCTTC
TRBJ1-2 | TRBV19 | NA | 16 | CASSEDPRSANYGYTF | TGTGCCAGTAGTGAAGACCCCAGGTCGGCTAACTATGGCTACACCTTC
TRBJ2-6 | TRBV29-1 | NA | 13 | CSVDTTGANVLTF | TGCAGCGTTGATACTACCGGGGCCAACGTCCTGACTTTC
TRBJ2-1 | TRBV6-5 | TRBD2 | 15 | CASSYSAGGRGEQFF | TGTGCCAGCAGTTACTCTGCGGGGGGCCGGGGTGAGCAGTTCTTC
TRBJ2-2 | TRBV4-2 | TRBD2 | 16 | CASSQGLAGNTGELFF | TGTGCCAGCAGCCAAGGCCTAGCGGGAAACACCGGGGAGCTGTTTTTT
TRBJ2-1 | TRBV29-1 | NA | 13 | CSGGEASYNEQFF | TGCAGCGGGGGGGAGGCTAGCTACAATGAGCAGTTCTTC
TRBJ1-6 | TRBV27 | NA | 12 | CASSLFGSPLHF | TGTGCCAGCAGTTTATTCGGGTCACCCCTCCACTTT
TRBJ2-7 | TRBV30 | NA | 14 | CAWSVGGTLDEQYF | TGTGCCTGGAGTGTGGGGGGGACATTAGACGAGCAGTACTTC
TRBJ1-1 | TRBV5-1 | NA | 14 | CASSLGQESPSAFF | TGCGCCAGCAGCTTGGGGCAGGAAAGCCCTTCGGCTTTCTTT
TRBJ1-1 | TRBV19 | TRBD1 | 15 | CASSHRDSKNTEAFF | TGTGCCAGTAGTCACCGGGACAGCAAGAACACTGAAGCTTTCTTT
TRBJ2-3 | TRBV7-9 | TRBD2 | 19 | CASSSLTSGRGGATDTQYF | TGTGCCAGCAGCTCCTTAACTAGCGGGAGAGGTGGGGCAACAGATACGCAGTATTTT